The 10 T cell receptor beta chains reported below all come from one sample, sequenced in a study of T-cell reconstitution after alpha-beta-depleted transplantation in children. The authors prepared the TCRbeta library with unique molecular identifiers. TCRdb reprocessed the PCR reads via MiXCR and lists one record per CDR3 protein. Counted here are about 640,000 distinct CDR3 sequences, about 15% occurring once; the ten biggest clones make up 0.8% to 1.1%. Material: PBMCs from the stem cell graft donor, obtained from the stem cell graft. The source is a human donor who donated a stem cell graft to a child with acute myeloid leukemia.

Many counts were recorded for this clonotype. The V and J genes are TRBV5-4 and TRBJ2-1, with TRBD2 as a possible D gene (6 bases). The CDR3 contains 15 residues. Germline CDR1 is SGHNT and CDR2 is YYREEE (reference sequence). V dropped 5 bases and J dropped 1 base, with 13 bases sitting between them. CDR3 sequence reads: CASRLGLPSYNEQFF. DNA of the CDR3: TGTGCCAGCAGGCTGGGACTTCCTTCCTACAATGAGCAGTTCTTC.

This clonotype was seen more than once but under ten times. The V gene is TRBV20-1, the J gene TRBJ2-3; TRBD2 matches 7 bases. CDR1 is DFQATT and CDR2 is SNEGSKA in the germline V gene (reference sequence). The CDR3 contains 15 residues. V trimming: 0 bases; J trimming: 8 bases; junction bases outside the gene matches: 11. The chain's CDR3 is CSAREGSGAGSTQYF. Written as DNA, the CDR3 is TGCAGTGCTAGAGAGGGGAGCGGGGCCGGGAGTACGCAGTATTTT.

This clonotype has just a few counts. CDR3 nucleotides: TGTGCTAGTGGCCAGCGATTCGATGGAAGGACAGAATCCTACGAGCAGTACTTC. This sequence encodes CASGQRFDGRTESYEQYF. The V and J genes are TRBV12-5 and TRBJ2-7; maybe TRBD1 (6 bases). The CDR3 consists of 18 residues. Germline CDR1 reads LGHNT; CDR2 reads FRNRAP. Trimming pared 6 bases from V and 1 base from J, leaving 25 bases between.

This clonotype occurred many times. CDR3 coding DNA: TGTGCCAGCAGCCAAGGTACCGGGACCTCCTACGAGCAGTACGTC. This translates into CASSQGTGTSYEQYV. This rearrangement joins TRBV4-2 to TRBJ2-7; D possibly matches TRBD1 or TRBD2 (5 bases each). The germline gives CDR1 LGHNA, CDR2 YNFKEQ. With 1 base removed from V and 0 bases from J, the gap between germline ends came to 10 bases. The CDR3 has 15 residues.

At least ten counts were recorded for this clonotype. J is TRBJ2-1 and V is TRBV7-3; D ambiguous. CDR3 length: 15 residues. CDR1 SGHTA and CDR2 FQGTGA come from the germline V gene. Deletions cut 3 bases from V and 0 bases from J, with 9 bases between. CDR3 in amino acids: CASSLDGYSYNEQFF. The CDR3, as DNA: TGTGCCAGCAGCTTGGACGGCTACTCCTACAATGAGCAGTTCTTC.

This clonotype was seen more than once but under ten times. The rearrangement links TRBV5-1 to TRBJ1-5; 7 bases line up with TRBD1. The V gene's germline CDR1 is SGHRS and CDR2 YFSETQ. The junction had 7 bases not matched to a gene; V was cut back by 0 bases and J by 7 bases. The length of the CDR3 is 15 residues. The CDR3 is CASSLVGQGGQPQHF. CDR3 nucleotide sequence: TGCGCCAGCAGCTTGGTAGGGCAGGGGGGCCAGCCCCAGCATTTT.

This clonotype was seen repeatedly, ten times or more. This sequence joins TRBV20-1 and TRBJ2-3, with TRBD2 identical over 9 bases. This CDR3 has 15 amino acids. V trimming: 6 bases; J trimming: 5 bases; junction bases outside the gene matches: 12. Per germline, CDR1 DFQATT and CDR2 SNEGSKA (reference sequence). CDR3 DNA: TGCAGTGCAAACCCCTCTAGCGGGGAGGGAGATACGCAGTATTTT. It encodes CSANPSSGEGDTQYF.

The CDR3 loop reads CASSLVTGSQPQHF. DNA of the CDR3: TGCGCCAGCAGCTTGGTGACAGGGAGTCAGCCCCAGCATTTT. The rearrangement links TRBV5-1 to TRBJ1-5; TRBD1 aligns across 7 bases. This CDR3 comprises 14 residues. Germline CDR1 is SGHRS and CDR2 is YFSETQ. Germline trimming cut 0 bases from V and 6 bases from J; bases unmatched to any gene: 3.

This clonotype was counted ten times or more. The gene calls are TRBV5-6 and TRBJ2-1; 7 bases are a match to TRBD1. Germline V gene data show CDR1 as SGHDT and CDR2 as YYEEEE. The CDR3 runs to 14 residues. V lost 6 bases and J lost 7; bases outside the gene matches: 10. CDR3 protein: CASTSTGKWNEQFF. For the CDR3, the DNA is TGTGCCAGCACCTCGACAGGGAAGTGGAATGAGCAGTTCTTC.

This clonotype showed up just a few times. This chain connects TRBV7-2 to TRBJ2-3; D may be TRBD1 (6 bases). The germline V and J ends were trimmed by 1 base and 9 bases, with 20 bases remaining between them. Germline loops: CDR1 SGHTA, CDR2 FQGNSA. The CDR3 length is 16 residues. The CDR3 loop reads CASSLEPRTVLGTQYF. As DNA, the CDR3 is TGTGCCAGCAGCTTAGAGCCGAGGACAGTACTAGGCACGCAGTATTTT.